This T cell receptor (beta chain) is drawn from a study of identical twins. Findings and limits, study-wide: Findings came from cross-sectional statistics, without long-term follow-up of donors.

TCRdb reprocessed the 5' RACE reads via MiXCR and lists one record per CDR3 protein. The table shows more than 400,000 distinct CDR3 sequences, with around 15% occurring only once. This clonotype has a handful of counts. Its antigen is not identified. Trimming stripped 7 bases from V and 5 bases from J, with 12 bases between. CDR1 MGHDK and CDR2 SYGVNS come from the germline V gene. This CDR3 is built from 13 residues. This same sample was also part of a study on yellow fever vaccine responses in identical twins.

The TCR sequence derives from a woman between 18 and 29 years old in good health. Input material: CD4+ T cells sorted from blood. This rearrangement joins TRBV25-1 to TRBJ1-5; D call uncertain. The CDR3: CASKGQGDQPQHF. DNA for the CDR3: TGTGCCAGCAAAGGCCAAGGTGATCAGCCCCAGCATTTT.